The subject of this entry is one T cell receptor (beta chain). The antigen remains unidentified. The sample belongs to a study of cytomegalovirus exposure and HLA in healthy donors. Study context: A preliminary data release comprised tens of millions of unique TCRs obtained from HLA-typed donors. Study conclusions and caveats: TCR beta chains associated with HLA were, in a later analysis, more clonally expanded than equally common others. The authors later linked a missense DCLRE1C variant to TCR beta V- and J-gene trimming.

The study ran its PCR with 60 Vbeta and 13 Jbeta primers. Produced via immunoSEQ multiplex PCR; TCRdb's table is partial and in-frame only. The data show around 190,000 clones, around 77% seen once. From germline, CDR1 is SGHTA and CDR2 FQGTGA. The CDR3 consists of 11 residues. Between the trimmed V and J ends, which lost 4 bases and 7 bases, there was a span of 7 bases. The V gene is TRBV7-3, the J gene TRBJ2-5; possible D gene TRBD2, 5 bases. This TCR was recovered from a woman aged 25 to 39 in good health and CMV-seronegative. The sample was PBMCs. CDR3 region: CASSSGGTQYF. DNA of the CDR3: TGTGCCAGCAGCTCCGGAGGGACCCAGTACTTC.